This is a list of T cell receptor beta chains from one sample in a study of long-term antiretroviral therapy in people with HIV. Method: immunoSEQ multiplex PCR; TCRdb's copy keeps in-frame clones and lacks some. The table records roughly 30,000 clones, over 75% of them present only once. The sequences come from unsorted PBMCs, collected 0.8 years before starting antiretroviral therapy. These TCRs come from a man younger than 30 with HIV. Both conserved end residues are part of each CDR3. The D gene is left open where the match is weak. Only part of the rows carry a size: once, few, many, or a class if the clone is expanded.

V gene	J gene	clone size	D gene	CDR3 protein	CDR3 DNA
TRBV30	TRBJ2-2	-	-	CAWSAFRDTGELFF	TGTGCCTGGAGTGCCTTCAGGGACACCGGGGAGCTGTTTTTT
TRBV10-1	TRBJ2-3	-	-	CASSVTGMPDTQYF	TGCGCCAGCAGTGTGACGGGTATGCCAGATACGCAGTATTTT
TRBV27	TRBJ2-7	-	TRBD2	CASSLWGTSGAPSYEQYF	TGTGCCAGCAGTCTATGGGGGACTAGCGGAGCCCCATCCTACGAGCAGTACTTC
TRBV25-1	TRBJ1-2	-	-	CASSGPGRNYGYTF	TGTGCCAGCAGCGGCCCGGGACGGAACTATGGCTACACCTTC
TRBV6-5	TRBJ1-2	-	TRBD1	CASSYSSTGSYGYTF	TGTGCCAGCAGTTACTCGTCGACAGGGAGCTATGGCTACACCTTC
TRBV7-9	TRBJ2-1	once	TRBD2	CASSETIAGGPSNEQFF	TGTGCCAGCAGCGAGACTATAGCGGGAGGGCCCTCCAATGAGCAGTTCTTC
TRBV4-2	TRBJ1-5	-	-	CASSQASQVGQPQHF	TGTGCCAGCAGCCAAGCCTCCCAGGTCGGTCAGCCCCAGCATTTT
TRBV29-1	TRBJ1-2	-	-	CSVETGLNYGYTF	TGCAGCGTTGAGACTGGGCTTAACTATGGCTACACCTTC
TRBV27	TRBJ2-5	-	-	CASSLGETQYF	TGTGCCAGCAGCCTCGGAGAGACCCAGTACTTC
TRBV11-3	TRBJ2-1	-	TRBD2	CASSLDGGAHNEQFF	TGTGCCAGCAGCTTAGACGGGGGGGCCCACAATGAGCAGTTCTTC
TRBV13	TRBJ2-3	-	-	CASSLRIQFQASTDTQYF	TGTGCCAGCAGCTTAAGAATCCAGTTCCAAGCCTCCACAGATACGCAGTATTTT
TRBV15	TRBJ2-1	-	-	CATSRGMGEKGPNEQFF	TGTGCCACCAGCAGAGGGATGGGGGAGAAGGGCCCCAATGAGCAGTTCTTC
TRBV7-9	TRBJ2-7	-	-	CASSSYAGTYEQYF	TGTGCCAGCAGCTCCTACGCGGGGACCTACGAGCAGTACTTC
TRBV7-9	TRBJ1-1	-	-	CASSLAGNTEAFF	TGTGCCAGCAGCTTAGCGGGTAACACTGAAGCTTTCTTT
TRBV2	TRBJ1-4	-	-	CASIRRGAWGEKLFF	TGTGCCAGCATTCGCCGGGGCGCCTGGGGGGAAAAACTGTTTTTT
TRBV12-2	TRBJ2-1	few	-	CASRLAFGSLYNEQFF	TGTGCAAGTCGCTTAGCGTTCGGCAGTCTCTACAATGAGCAGTTCTTC
TRBV18	TRBJ2-7	-	TRBD1	CASSSLWGQGNYEQYF	TGTGCCAGCTCATCCCTTTGGGGACAGGGTAACTACGAGCAGTACTTC
TRBV7-6	TRBJ2-3	-	TRBD2	CASSPLIGTRHTDTQYF	TGTGCCAGCAGCCCCTTAATCGGGACTAGGCACACAGATACGCAGTATTTT
TRBV5-1	TRBJ2-3	-	-	CASSLNPTDTQYF	TGCGCCAGCAGCTTGAACCCCACAGATACGCAGTATTTT
TRBV7-2	TRBJ1-5	-	TRBD1	CASTNRGLNQPQHF	TGTGCCAGCACCAACAGGGGATTGAATCAGCCCCAGCATTTT
TRBV19	TRBJ2-7	-	-	CASSISRLGEQYF	TGTGCCAGTAGTATTAGTCGCCTTGGCGAGCAGTACTTC
TRBV6-5	TRBJ2-7	-	-	CASSYSMTTYEQYF	TGTGCCAGCAGTTACTCGATGACAACCTACGAGCAGTACTTC
TRBV5-1	TRBJ2-2	-	-	CASSLSSGELFF	TGCGCCAGCAGCTTGTCTTCCGGGGAGCTGTTTTTT
TRBV27	TRBJ1-4	-	-	CASSLLGDTEKLFF	TGTGCCAGCAGTTTACTAGGGGACACGGAAAAACTGTTTTTT
TRBV6-5	TRBJ2-7	-	TRBD1	CASSPDRVYEQYF	TGTGCCAGCAGTCCGGACAGGGTGTACGAGCAGTACTTC
TRBV7-8	TRBJ2-6	-	-	CASSALGAGANVLTF	TGTGCCAGCAGCGCCCTGGGGGCTGGGGCCAACGTCCTGACTTTC
TRBV7-3	TRBJ2-7	-	TRBD2	CASSLRGLAGVPYEQYF	TGTGCCAGCAGCTTAAGAGGACTAGCGGGAGTCCCCTACGAGCAGTACTTC
TRBV27	TRBJ2-3	-	-	CASSSHKTDTQYF	TGTGCCAGCAGTTCGCATAAGACAGATACGCAGTATTTT
TRBV27	TRBJ1-5	few	-	CASSRLGGNQPQHF	TGTGCCAGCAGTCGTTTGGGGGGAAATCAGCCCCAGCATTTT
TRBV2	TRBJ1-3	-	TRBD1	CASSVTGGEPGNTIYF	TGTGCCAGCAGTGTGACAGGGGGCGAGCCTGGAAACACCATATATTTT
TRBV19	TRBJ2-5	-	-	CASSIGRRKTQYF	TGTGCCAGTAGTATAGGGCGTAGGAAGACCCAGTACTTC
TRBV2	TRBJ2-7	-	-	CASQEYYEQYF	TGTGCCAGCCAGGAATACTACGAGCAGTACTTC
TRBV4-3	TRBJ1-5	-	-	CASSQDIRSDQPQHF	TGCGCCAGCAGCCAAGATATAAGATCGGATCAGCCCCAGCATTTT
TRBV13	TRBJ2-7	once	-	CASSLGTENEQYF	TGTGCCAGCAGCTTAGGGACGGAAAACGAGCAGTACTTC
TRBV7-3	TRBJ2-3	-	TRBD2	CASSLMASGSSDTQYF	TGTGCCAGCAGCTTAATGGCTAGCGGGAGTTCGGATACGCAGTATTTT
TRBV5-6	TRBJ1-4	-	-	CASSLDRGGNEKLFF	TGTGCCAGCAGCTTGGACCGGGGGGGGAATGAAAAACTGTTTTTT
TRBV4-2	TRBJ2-2	-	TRBD2	CASSQDSGGGGELFF	TGTGCCAGCAGCCAAGACTCCGGGGGGGGCGGGGAGCTGTTTTTT
TRBV6-5	TRBJ1-1	-	-	CASLRRRDTEAFF	TGTGCCAGTCTACGACGGAGGGACACTGAAGCTTTCTTT
TRBV11-2	TRBJ2-7	once	TRBD1	CASSYNRQGNEQYF	TGTGCCAGCAGCTACAATAGACAGGGAAATGAGCAGTACTTC
TRBV15	TRBJ2-1	-	-	CATSRMGSEQFF	TGTGCCACCAGCAGGATGGGTTCTGAGCAGTTCTTC
TRBV18	TRBJ2-2	-	-	CASSPTRELFF	TGTGCCAGCTCCCCCACCCGGGAGCTGTTTTTT
TRBV15	TRBJ1-4	-	-	CATSRDSLGFASNEKLFF	TGTGCCACCAGCAGGGACAGCTTAGGGTTTGCATCTAATGAAAAACTGTTTTTT
TRBV9	TRBJ1-1	-	-	CASSVSTLNTEAFF	TGTGCCAGCAGCGTCAGCACCTTGAACACTGAAGCTTTCTTT
TRBV5-1	TRBJ2-2	-	TRBD2	CASSYEGLAAFPANTGELFF	TGCGCCAGCAGCTACGAGGGACTAGCGGCTTTTCCCGCGAACACCGGGGAGCTGTTTTTT
TRBV5-1	TRBJ1-6	-	-	CASSLVPGESPLHF	TGCGCCAGCAGCTTGGTGCCTGGGGAGTCACCCCTCCACTTT
TRBV9	TRBJ2-7	-	-	CASSPGVGTPPYEQYF	TGTGCCAGCAGCCCCGGGGTGGGGACTCCTCCCTACGAGCAGTACTTC
TRBV4-3	TRBJ1-2	-	-	CASSQGRGDGYTF	TGCGCCAGCAGCCAAGGGCGGGGGGATGGCTACACCTTC
TRBV5-8	TRBJ2-1	-	TRBD2	CASSLFRGGYNEQFF	TGTGCCAGCAGCTTGTTTCGGGGGGGTTACAATGAGCAGTTCTTC
TRBV7-2	TRBJ1-6	-	-	CASSYSLSEDSPLHF	TGTGCCAGCAGCTATAGCCTCAGTGAAGATTCACCCCTCCACTTT
TRBV18	TRBJ2-7	-	-	CASSPPTTDTSYEQYF	TGTGCCAGCTCACCACCGACGACGGACACTTCCTACGAGCAGTACTTC
TRBV19	TRBJ2-7	-	TRBD1	CASTPTGGYEQYF	TGTGCCAGTACCCCCACAGGGGGCTACGAGCAGTACTTC
TRBV6-5	TRBJ2-4	-	-	CASSLLGQGERIQYF	TGTGCCAGCAGTTTACTGGGTCAAGGAGAACGCATTCAGTACTTC
TRBV5-1	TRBJ2-4	-	-	CASSGNKEAKNIQYF	TGCGCCAGCAGCGGGAACAAGGAAGCCAAAAACATTCAGTACTTC
TRBV11-3	TRBJ2-1	-	TRBD2	CASSLGLASGLAEYNEQFF	TGTGCCAGCAGCTTAGGTCTAGCTTCGGGACTAGCGGAGTACAATGAGCAGTTCTTC
TRBV19	TRBJ2-3	few	-	CASSMGGYTDTQYF	TGTGCCAGTAGTATGGGCGGATACACAGATACGCAGTATTTT